This TCR beta chain is drawn from a study of blood T cell repertoires in COVID-19. Some clones are missing from TCRdb's copy, which holds only in-frame ones; the method was immunoSEQ multiplex PCR. This sample has some 200,000 clones; roughly 86% occur once, and the top ten carry 6.5% to 9%. The clonotype was recovered from a woman between 45 and 60 years old with active or convalescent COVID-19. Specimen: peripheral blood.

The DNA of the CDR3 is TGCGCCAGCAGCTTAGGTTCGGGGGGCCGGTCACCCCTCCACTTT. Protein product: CASSLGSGGRSPLHF. The gene calls are TRBV5-1 and TRBJ1-6; D might be TRBD1 (6 bases). The germline gives CDR1 SGHRS, CDR2 YFSETQ. The V gene lost 2 bases and the J gene lost 10 bases, with 16 bases spanning the gap. This CDR3 has 15 residues.